The 24 T cell receptor beta chains given below trace back to one sample, sequenced in a study of cytomegalovirus exposure and HLA in healthy donors. The study ran its PCR with 60 Vbeta and 13 Jbeta primers. The protocol was immunoSEQ multiplex PCR, while the TCRdb copy is restricted to in-frame clones and leaves out a portion. The profile shows some 190,000 clones, approximately 86% of them singletons. Sequencing was performed on PBMCs. These receptors were collected from a woman under 40 in good health and CMV-seronegative.

The chain links TRBV21-1 to TRBJ2-7; TRBD1 was called by the table and not checked on the DNA. TRBV21-1 is given as a pseudogene. The length of the CDR3 is 17 residues. CDR3 coding DNA: TGTGCCAGCAGCAAAATACCCGGGACAGGGTCGTGCTACGAGCAGTACTTC. Encoded protein: CASSKIPGTGSCYEQYF.

The chain recombines TRBV6-5 with TRBJ2-7, with TRBD1 identical over 9 bases. V dropped 2 bases and J dropped 6; count of bases not matched to a gene: 5. The CDR3 consists of 14 residues. Per germline, CDR1 MNHEY and CDR2 SVGAGI. CDR3 amino acids: CASSYRGTGTEQYF. The CDR3 region has the DNA TGTGCCAGCAGTTACCGGGGGACAGGGACCGAGCAGTACTTC.

The V and J genes are TRBV6-5 and TRBJ1-1; unclear D gene. The CDR3 length is 13 residues. The germline V gene encodes CDR1 MNHEY and CDR2 SVGAGI. V was shortened by 5 bases and J by 2 bases, with 9 bases between the two germline ends. In DNA, the CDR3 is TGTGCCAGCAGTGGACTTAGAAACACTGAAGCTTTCTTT. It encodes CASSGLRNTEAFF.

The rearrangement joins TRBV5-6 to TRBJ2-7; 9 bases agree with TRBD1. There are 16 residues in the CDR3. V lost 7 bases, J lost 3 bases, and 14 bases stayed unmatched. CDR1 is SGHDT and CDR2 is YYEEEE in the germline V gene. The chain's CDR3 is CASGNDRDRDLYEQYF. CDR3 sequence (DNA): TGTGCCAGCGGGAATGACCGGGACAGGGATCTCTACGAGCAGTACTTC.

The chain links TRBV19 to TRBJ1-6; no clear D gene. CDR3 length: 15 residues. From germline, CDR1 is LNHDA and CDR2 SQIVND (reference sequence). Trimming shortened V by 7 bases and J by 0 bases, and 10 bases separated the two germline ends. The CDR3 region has the DNA TGTGCCAGTACCTCAGCGAGCTCCTATAATTCACCCCTCCACTTT. This encodes CASTSASSYNSPLHF.

The chain couples TRBV28 to TRBJ2-7; perhaps TRBD1 as D (5 bases). Germline V gene sequence: CDR1 MDHEN, CDR2 SYDVKM. V lost 8 bases and J lost 3, with 8 bases in between. This CDR3 region has 11 residues. This CDR3 reads CASDDSYEQYF. CDR3 DNA: TGTGCCAGCGACGACAGCTACGAGCAGTACTTC.

This chain joins TRBV15 and TRBJ1-4, with D possibly being TRBD1 (5 bases). Germline lookup yields CDR1 LNHNV and CDR2 YYDKDF (reference sequence). The ends were cut back, 3 bases at V and 6 bases at J, with 8 bases in the middle. There are 13 residues in the CDR3. The CDR3 DNA follows: TGTGCCACCAGCAGGGGGGAGGATGAAAAACTGTTTTTT. It codes for CATSRGEDEKLFF.

The CDR3, as DNA: TGTGCCAGCAGCACCGGTGGGGGCGACGAGCAGTACTTC. It encodes CASSTGGGDEQYF. The gene calls are TRBV6-5 and TRBJ2-7; D perhaps matches TRBD1 (6 bases). This CDR3 comprises 13 residues. Trimming shortened V by 6 bases and J by 5 bases, and 14 bases separated the two germline ends. Looked up from germline, CDR1 is MNHEY and CDR2 is SVGAGI.

This chain links TRBV11-2 with TRBJ1-4; a weak D match, TRBD1 (6 bases). This CDR3 is built from 14 residues. V gave up 11 bases and J gave up 8 bases, with 21 bases separating them. Germline assignment: CDR1 SGHAT and CDR2 FQNNGV. The CDR3 loop reads CARAPRGQREKLFF. DNA for the CDR3: TGTGCCCGCGCCCCCCGGGGACAAAGGGAAAAACTGTTTTTT.

V is TRBV5-1 and J is TRBJ2-7; tentative D call: TRBD1 (6 bases). The germline gives CDR1 SGHRS, CDR2 YFSETQ. This CDR3 contains 14 residues. Trimming removed 3 bases at V and 5 bases at J, with 15 bases between. The CDR3, as DNA: TGCGCCAGCAGCTCGCAGGGGCGCTCGGACGAGCAGTACTTC. This sequence encodes CASSSQGRSDEQYF.

The rearrangement links TRBV7-9 to TRBJ2-5, with 9 bases that match TRBD2. Germline loops: CDR1 SEHNR, CDR2 FQNEAQ (reference sequence). Trimming took 0 bases from V and 4 from J; bases not matched to a gene: 9. The CDR3 consists of 17 residues. CDR3 DNA sequence: TGTGCCAGCAGCTTAGCATTAGCGGGGGCTGGGGGAGAGACCCAGTACTTC. This encodes CASSLALAGAGGETQYF.

V is TRBV5-1 and J is TRBJ1-1, with D possibly being TRBD1 (6 bases). The length of the CDR3 is 14 residues. The V end lost 2 bases, the J end lost 11 bases, and 19 bases lay between the germline ends. CDR1 is SGHRS, CDR2 YFSETQ, per germline. The CDR3: CASSFVNGQPGAFF. In DNA, the CDR3 is TGCGCCAGCAGCTTCGTAAATGGACAGCCGGGGGCTTTCTTT.

The gene calls are TRBV7-3 and TRBJ2-3; D is perhaps TRBD1 (5 bases). Germline V gives CDR1 SGHTA, CDR2 FQGTGA. Trimming took off 2 bases at V and 2 bases at J, with 14 bases between the two ends. This CDR3 has 16 residues. Here the CDR3 DNA reads TGTGCCAGCAGCTTATTAGGAAGGGGCGACACAGATACGCAGTATTTT. Translation: CASSLLGRGDTDTQYF.

The V gene is TRBV27, the J gene TRBJ2-5; 9 bases match TRBD1. V shed 5 bases and J 5 bases; nucleotides not matched to a gene: 3. This CDR3 has 13 amino acids. Germline V gene sequence: CDR1 MNHEY, CDR2 SMNVEV (reference sequence). CDR3 sequence: CASSMGQGETQYF. The CDR3 coding sequence is TGTGCCAGCAGTATGGGACAGGGTGAGACCCAGTACTTC.

This clone was picked up one time. CDR3 sequence: CAISESPTPGGSLGYTF. The DNA of the CDR3 is TGTGCCATCAGTGAGTCCCCGACCCCAGGAGGTTCCCTTGGCTACACCTTC. V gene TRBV10-3 combines with J gene TRBJ1-2; D gene uncertain. Deletions cut 0 bases from V and 7 bases from J, with 21 bases between. This CDR3 is 17 amino acids long. Germline CDR1 reads ENHRY; CDR2 reads SYGVKD.

The J gene is TRBJ2-3, the V gene TRBV27, with D maybe TRBD1 (5 bases). The ends were cut back, 6 bases at V and 2 bases at J, with 12 bases in the middle. Germline assignment: CDR1 MNHEY and CDR2 SMNVEV (reference sequence). This CDR3 contains 14 residues. CDR3 in amino acids: CASRRRQYTDTQYF. CDR3 in DNA: TGTGCCAGCAGGCGCCGACAGTACACAGATACGCAGTATTTT.

The chain combines TRBV29-1 with TRBJ1-1; TRBD1 aligns across 8 bases. V was pared by 6 bases and J by 0 bases, with 3 bases of the junction left unmatched. The V gene's germline CDR1 is SQVTM and CDR2 ANQGSEA. This CDR3 comprises 13 residues. The CDR3 region has the DNA TGCAGCGTGGACAGGGTTATGAACACTGAAGCTTTCTTT. Residues: CSVDRVMNTEAFF.

V is TRBV19 and J is TRBJ2-7; 9 nucleotides align to TRBD1. CDR1 LNHDA and CDR2 SQIVND come from the germline V gene (reference sequence). Unmatched junction bases numbered 10, after V lost 10 bases and J lost 3 bases. This CDR3 is 14 amino acids long. The CDR3 coding sequence is TGTGCCACCAGGAGGGACAGGGCAGACTACGAGCAGTACTTC. This sequence encodes CATRRDRADYEQYF.

A single count supports this clone. This sequence joins TRBV2 and TRBJ2-5; the match to TRBD1 covers 7 bases. The germline CDR1 and CDR2 sequences are SNHLY and FYNNEI. The CDR3 extends over 14 amino acids. Trimming cost V 6 bases and J 2 bases; bases outside gene matches: 6. In nucleotides, the CDR3 is TGTGCCAGCAGCGTCTGGGACAGACAAGAGACCCAGTACTTC. Its translation: CASSVWDRQETQYF.

This chain links TRBV6-6 with TRBJ2-1, with 8 bases lining up with TRBD1. The CDR3 consists of 13 residues. Trimming took 11 bases from V and 8 from J; bases not matched to a gene: 11. Germline assignment: CDR1 MNHNY and CDR2 SVGAGI (reference sequence). The CDR3 nucleotides read TGTGCCTCTAACAGGGGGGCGTACGATGAGCAGTTCTTC. It specifies CASNRGAYDEQFF.

V is TRBV5-5 and J is TRBJ1-4; 7 nucleotides align to TRBD1. This CDR3 spans 14 amino acids. The V segment lost 2 bases and the J segment 8 bases; nucleotides outside the gene matches: 6. Germline CDR1 and CDR2: SGHKS and YYEKEE (reference sequence). The DNA of the CDR3 is TGTGCCAGCAGCTTCACAGGGGTGGAAGAAAAACTGTTTTTT. This codes for CASSFTGVEEKLFF.

V is TRBV28 and J is TRBJ2-3; TRBD2 aligns across 8 bases. The V and J ends lost 7 bases and 8 bases, in that order; junction bases with no gene match: 17. Germline CDR1 is MDHEN and CDR2 is SYDVKM. This CDR3 contains 16 residues. This CDR3 reads CASTTPGTTSGSTQYF. CDR3 sequence (DNA): TGTGCCAGCACCACCCCCGGGACCACTAGCGGCTCTACGCAGTATTTT.

The V gene is TRBV6-1, the J gene TRBJ1-2, with D maybe TRBD1 (6 bases). There are 13 residues in the CDR3. Looked up from germline, CDR1 is MNHNS and CDR2 is SASEGT. The V end lost 4 bases, the J end lost 7 bases, and 13 bases lay between the germline ends. CDR3 sequence reads: CASSVRQDGGYTF. The DNA for the CDR3 is TGTGCCAGCAGTGTCCGACAGGACGGTGGCTACACCTTC.

V usage is TRBV6-1 and J usage is TRBJ2-6, with D uncertain. The ends were cut back, 3 bases at V and 0 bases at J, with 12 bases in the middle. The CDR3 length is 17 residues. Germline loops: CDR1 MNHNS, CDR2 SASEGT. CDR3 DNA sequence: TGTGCCAGCAGTGACATCCCCACAACCTCTGGGGCCAACGTCCTGACTTTC. It specifies CASSDIPTTSGANVLTF.